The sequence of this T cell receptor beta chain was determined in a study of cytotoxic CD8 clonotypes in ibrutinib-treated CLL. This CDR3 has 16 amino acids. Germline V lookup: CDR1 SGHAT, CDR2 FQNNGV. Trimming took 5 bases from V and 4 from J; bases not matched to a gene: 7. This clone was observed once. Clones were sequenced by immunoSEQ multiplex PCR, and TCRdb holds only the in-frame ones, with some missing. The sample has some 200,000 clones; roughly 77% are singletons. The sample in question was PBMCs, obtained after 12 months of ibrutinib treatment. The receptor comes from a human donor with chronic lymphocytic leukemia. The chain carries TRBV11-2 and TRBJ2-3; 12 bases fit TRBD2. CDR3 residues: CASSRQTSGGADTQYF. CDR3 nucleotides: TGTGCCAGCAGCCGGCAGACTAGCGGGGGCGCAGATACGCAGTATTTT. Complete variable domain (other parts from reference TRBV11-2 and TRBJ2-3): EAGVAQSPRYKIIEKRQSVAFWCNPISGHATLYWYQQILGQGPKLLIQFQNNGVVDDSQLPKDRFSAERLKGVDSTLKIQPAKLEDSAVYLCASSRQTSGGADTQYFGPGTRLTVL.